Presented here are 24 T cell receptor beta chains from one specimen sequenced in a study of OX40 agonist ivuxolimab in advanced cancers. The data were produced by immunoSEQ multiplex PCR, yet TCRdb's version contains in-frame clones alone and is incomplete. The table records roughly 24,000 clones, 80% to 85% of them present only once. Sample: CD4+ or CD8+ T cells sorted from blood, taken in a trial of the OX40 agonist ivuxolimab. The receptors were gathered from an adult with an advanced solid tumor such as melanoma, head and neck, liver or kidney cancer.

The chain recombines TRBV6-5 with TRBJ1-2, with TRBD1 matching over 8 bases. The CDR3 consists of 14 residues. Germline V gives CDR1 MNHEY, CDR2 SVGAGI. The V segment lost 6 bases and the J segment 8 bases; nucleotides outside the gene matches: 11. The CDR3 is CASSNRRDRRGYTF. The CDR3 nucleotides are TGTGCCAGCAGCAACCGCCGGGACAGGCGGGGCTACACCTTC.

This chain connects TRBV10-2 to TRBJ2-7; D may be TRBD1 (6 bases). The CDR3 sequence is 16 residues long. With 6 bases removed from V and 1 base from J, the gap between germline ends came to 19 bases. CDR1 and CDR2 from the germline V gene are WSHSY and SAAADI. CDR3 nucleotides: TGCGCCAGCAGAGCTCGGACAGCCGGGTCTTCCTACGAGCAGTACTTC. This sequence encodes CASRARTAGSSYEQYF.

This chain connects TRBV19 to TRBJ1-1; TRBD1 matches 9 bases. Germline CDR1 and CDR2: LNHDA and SQIVND (reference sequence). This CDR3 is built from 15 residues. J gave up 12 bases and V 4 bases, and 15 bases lay outside the gene matches. The CDR3 here is CASSKGQGFIIGPFF. The CDR3 DNA sequence: TGTGCCAGTAGTAAGGGACAGGGTTTTATTATCGGGCCTTTCTTT.

The V and J genes are TRBV12-5 and TRBJ1-2; the D is unclear. Trimming stripped 0 bases from V and 8 bases from J, with 13 bases between. This CDR3 comprises 14 residues. The germline gives CDR1 LGHNT, CDR2 FRNRAP. Written as DNA, the CDR3 is TGTGCTAGTGGTTTGGTCGGCCTGTTCGGGGGCTACACCTTC. Protein product: CASGLVGLFGGYTF.

The chain joins TRBV2 to TRBJ1-1, with TRBD1 matching over 7 bases. The length of the CDR3 is 16 residues. Germline trimming cut 7 bases from V and 4 bases from J; bases unmatched to any gene: 15. Germline assignment: CDR1 SNHLY and CDR2 FYNNEI. The CDR3 DNA sequence: TGTGCCAGCATAAAGGGGGCAGGGGTGTTGGGCACTGAAGCTTTCTTT. It is translated as CASIKGAGVLGTEAFF.

CDR3 amino acids: CAIRVGSNTEAFF. The CDR3 nucleotides are TGTGCCATCAGGGTGGGGTCGAACACTGAAGCTTTCTTT. V is TRBV10-3 and J is TRBJ1-1; no definite D call. CDR1 ENHRY and CDR2 SYGVKD come from the germline V gene. This CDR3 is built from 13 residues. V gave up 6 bases and J gave up 1 base, with 9 bases separating them.

CDR3 sequence reads: CASSLATVTDTQYF. CDR3 bases: TGCGCCAGCAGCTTGGCCACCGTAACAGATACGCAGTATTTT. This chain uses TRBV5-1 with TRBJ2-3; no definite D call. CDR1 and CDR2 (germline): SGHRS, YFSETQ. The germline V and J ends were trimmed by 0 bases and 3 bases, with 8 bases remaining between them. This CDR3 has 14 amino acids.

This clone was detected once. DNA of the CDR3: TGTGCCTGGAGCCCCCCCGGGACAGGGAGAAACTACGAGCAGTACTTC. As protein: CAWSPPGTGRNYEQYF. The chain links TRBV30 to TRBJ2-5, with 9 positions matching TRBD1. Gene TRBJ2-7 matches the end of the DNA better, so the J call may be wrong. This CDR3 has 16 amino acids. Germline CDR1 and CDR2: GTSNPN and SVGIG (reference sequence).

The genes are TRBV19 and TRBJ1-4, with D possibly being TRBD1 (5 bases). Trimming stripped 1 base from V and 7 bases from J, with 10 bases between. This CDR3 has 14 amino acids. The germline gives CDR1 LNHDA, CDR2 SQIVND (reference sequence). The CDR3 DNA reads TGTGCCAGTAGTATAGGGGGCGCGGGTGAAAAACTGTTTTTT. Protein: CASSIGGAGEKLFF.

The V call is TRBV10-2, the J call TRBJ2-2, with D tentatively TRBD1 (6 bases). The CDR3 contains 14 residues. Germline lookup yields CDR1 WSHSY and CDR2 SAAADI. Between the trimmed V and J ends, which lost 10 bases and 2 bases, there was a span of 14 bases. CDR3 region: CATTQGANTGELFF. CDR3 coding DNA: TGCGCCACCACACAGGGTGCTAACACCGGGGAGCTGTTTTTT.

This sequence joins TRBV7-8 and TRBJ1-5; D unclear. Trimming took 1 base from V and 7 from J, leaving 8 bases between them. Germline assignment: CDR1 SGHVS and CDR2 FQNEAQ. The CDR3 has 13 residues. The CDR3 spells CASSLDPQQPQHF. The CDR3 region has the DNA TGTGCCAGCAGCTTAGATCCCCAACAGCCCCAGCATTTT.

The V gene is TRBV15, the J gene TRBJ1-4; no clear D gene. CDR1 and CDR2 from the germline V gene are LNHNV and YYDKDF (reference sequence). The CDR3 loop spans 15 amino acids. Trimming removed 1 base at V and 4 bases at J, with 10 bases between. The CDR3 nucleotides are TGTGCCACCAGCAGAGTCGTAGTGCTTAATGAAAAACTGTTTTTT. Residues: CATSRVVVLNEKLFF.

By share of the sample, this clone is medium-sized. This CDR3 is CASSSGLAGALSEQYF. The CDR3 coding sequence is TGTGCCAGCAGCTCGGGACTAGCGGGGGCCCTGAGCGAGCAGTACTTC. The chain uses TRBV7-2 and TRBJ2-7; TRBD2 aligns across 14 bases. The CDR3 spans 16 residues. The J segment lost 6 bases and the V segment lost 4 bases, leaving 8 bases of the junction unmatched. Germline CDR1 SGHTA, CDR2 FQGNSA.

The rearrangement links TRBV9 to TRBJ2-1; 10 nucleotides align to TRBD2. J gave up 10 bases and V 6 bases, and 16 bases lay outside the gene matches. This CDR3 is 16 amino acids long. In germline, CDR1 is SGDLS, CDR2 YYNGEE. The DNA for the CDR3 is TGTGCCAGCAACCTAGCGGGAGAATTGTTTGGAGGCGAGCAGTTCTTC. Residues: CASNLAGELFGGEQFF.

A few counts support this clone. The rearrangement uses TRBV2 and TRBJ2-7, with a weak D call TRBD1 (5 bases). CDR3 length: 13 amino acids. Germline V CDR1 and CDR2: SNHLY, FYNNEI. The ends were cut back, 5 bases at V and 3 bases at J, with 11 bases in the middle. The CDR3 nucleotides are TGTGCCAGCAGTATGGGGCCAGGCTACGAGCAGTACTTC. Its protein is CASSMGPGYEQYF.

The rearrangement joins TRBV7-6 to TRBJ2-1, with D tentatively TRBD1 (5 bases). V lost 5 bases and J lost 8, with 19 bases in between. Germline V gives CDR1 SGHVS, CDR2 FNYEAQ. This CDR3 is 15 amino acids long. This CDR3 is CASSQTGGVAHEQFF. In DNA, the CDR3 is TGTGCCAGCAGCCAAACAGGTGGGGTTGCCCATGAGCAGTTCTTC.

This CDR3 is CASSYGLSRDEQYF. CDR3 coding DNA: TGTGCCAGCAGTTACGGACTGAGCCGGGACGAGCAGTACTTC. The chain links TRBV6-5 to TRBJ2-7, with D possibly matching TRBD2 (5 bases). With 2 bases removed from V and 5 bases from J, the gap between germline ends came to 13 bases. The CDR3 consists of 14 residues. Germline lookup yields CDR1 MNHEY and CDR2 SVGAGI.

The chain couples TRBV5-1 to TRBJ1-3; D is undetermined. This CDR3 region has 13 residues. The V end was cut by 0 bases, the J end by 4 bases, with 5 bases between. CDR1 SGHRS and CDR2 YFSETQ come from the germline V gene. CDR3 residues: CASSLAGGNTIYF. CDR3 coding DNA: TGCGCCAGCAGCTTGGCGGGCGGAAACACCATATATTTT.

This rearrangement joins TRBV7-3 to TRBJ1-2, with 9 bases identical to TRBD1. The J segment lost 4 bases and the V segment lost 5 bases, leaving 2 bases of the junction unmatched. Germline CDR1 SGHTA, CDR2 FQGTGA. The CDR3 covers 13 residues. The CDR3 here is CASSTGQGYGYTF. The CDR3 DNA sequence: TGTGCCAGCAGCACGGGACAGGGCTATGGCTACACCTTC.

The genes are TRBV7-2 and TRBJ2-3; 10 nucleotides agree with TRBD2. CDR3 size: 18 residues. Trimming removed 6 bases from V and 2 bases from J; junction bases left unmatched: 14. Germline V lookup: CDR1 SGHTA, CDR2 FQGNSA. The chain's CDR3 is CASRPPLGLAGVTDTQYF. CDR3 in DNA: TGTGCCAGCAGACCACCCCTTGGTCTAGCGGGGGTCACAGATACGCAGTATTTT.

The chain employs TRBV2 and TRBJ1-1; D ambiguous. Trimming removed 4 bases from V and 4 bases from J, with 10 bases in between. Germline loops: CDR1 SNHLY, CDR2 FYNNEI. The CDR3 is made up of 13 amino acids. Written as DNA, the CDR3 is TGTGCCAGCAGTGCGACGGTGGGCACTGAAGCTTTCTTT. Its translation: CASSATVGTEAFF.

The chain has TRBV14 and TRBJ2-3; D perhaps matches TRBD1 (6 bases). Germline CDR1 is SGHDN and CDR2 is FVKESK. Between the trimmed V and J ends, which lost 1 base and 1 base, there was a span of 9 bases. The CDR3 is made up of 15 amino acids. The CDR3 protein is CASSQAQGRTDTQYF. The CDR3 nucleotides are TGTGCCAGCAGCCAAGCACAGGGTCGCACAGATACGCAGTATTTT. Combining the CDR3 with reference TRBV14 and TRBJ2-3 gives the whole variable domain EAGVTQFPSHSVIEKGQTVTLRCDPISGHDNLYWYRRVMGKEIKFLLHFVKESKQDESGMPNNRFLAERTGGTYSTLKVQPAELEDSGVYFCASSQAQGRTDTQYFGPGTRLTVL.

The V and J genes are TRBV5-4 and TRBJ2-7; TRBD1 matches 8 bases. Germline V gene sequence: CDR1 SGHNT, CDR2 YYREEE (reference sequence). This CDR3 has 16 amino acids. Unmatched junction bases numbered 10, after V lost 4 bases and J lost 1 base. CDR3 nucleotides: TGTGCCAGCAGCCTAACCGCCGGGACAGGATCCTACGAGCAGTACTTC. This encodes CASSLTAGTGSYEQYF.

V and J are TRBV19 and TRBJ1-3, with D uncertain. Trimming pared 6 bases from V and 1 base from J, leaving 10 bases between. Germline CDR1 is LNHDA and CDR2 is SQIVND (reference sequence). CDR3 length equals 14 residues. CDR3 sequence: CASRASGSGNTIYF. The DNA for the CDR3 is TGTGCCAGTAGGGCGTCTGGGTCTGGAAACACCATATATTTT.